This T cell receptor beta chain comes out of a study of cytomegalovirus exposure and HLA in healthy donors. Findings and caveats of the study: The study labeled about 160 TCR beta chains cytomegalovirus-associated. Subsequent analysis found a tendency for first-cohort TCR clusters to co-occur within the 110 or so validation repertoires. Diagnosis of cytomegalovirus status made by the classifier reportedly showed high specificity and sensitivity. In vitro checks showed that three CMV-associated chains really do target CMV antigens.

Generated by immunoSEQ multiplex PCR, the TCRdb table keeps only in-frame clones and is missing some. This sample has about 360,000 clones, with roughly 90% found just once. Per the germline V gene, CDR1 is SNHLY and CDR2 is FYNNEI. This CDR3 has 12 residues. Trimming cost V 7 bases and J 3 bases; bases outside gene matches: 2. On this clone: Its antigen is currently unknown.

The TCR sequence derives from a woman aged 18-29 years in good health and CMV-seronegative. Material: PBMCs. J is TRBJ2-5 and V is TRBV2; 7 nucleotides line up with TRBD2. The DNA for the CDR3 is TGTGCCAGCATCCGGGGGGAAGAGACCCAGTACTTC. Residues: CASIRGEETQYF. The full variable domain, rest sourced from reference TRBV2 and TRBJ2-5, is EPEVTQTPSHQVTQMGQEVILRCVPISNHLYFYWYRQILGQKVEFLVSFYNNEISEKSEIFDDQFSVERPDGSNFTLKIRSTKLEDSAMYFCASIRGEETQYFGPGTRLLVL.